The 24 T cell receptor beta chains listed next were all sequenced from one sample in a study of CD8 T cells in ankylosing spondylitis. TCRdb re-called the 5' RACE reads through MiXCR, storing one row per CDR3 protein. Found here are about 240,000 distinct CDR3 sequences, around 8% of them singletons; the top ten hold approximately 5%. The sequencing sample was made of blood, either unsorted or a sorted T cell fraction (not recorded which). The receptors were gathered from a female donor with ankylosing spondylitis or in good health (not recorded which).

Concerning this clonotype: A much bigger clone sits one base away, suggesting this may be a read error. This chain uses TRBV7-2 with TRBJ2-3, with 7 bases matching TRBD1. Germline CDR1 is SGHTA and CDR2 is FQGNSA. CDR3 length equals 15 residues. V dropped 5 bases and J dropped 1; count of bases not matched to a gene: 6. CDR3 DNA: TGTGCCAGCAGCCTCCTCACAGGGGGCACAGATACGCAGTATTTT. Protein product: CASSLLTGGTDTQYF.

The chain is built from TRBV11-2 and TRBJ2-7, with a tentative D call TRBD1 (5 bases). V lost 0 bases and J lost 6, with 9 bases in between. The CDR3 runs to 13 residues. From germline, CDR1 is SGHAT and CDR2 FQNNGV. The CDR3 loop reads CASSLERGSEQYF. The DNA for the CDR3 is TGTGCCAGCAGCTTAGAAAGGGGCAGCGAGCAGTACTTC.

This clonotype was picked up many times. V and J are TRBV29-1 and TRBJ1-4, with D uncertain. Germline CDR1 and CDR2: SQVTM and ANQGSEA. V was shortened by 8 bases and J by 11 bases, with 18 bases between the two germline ends. The CDR3 has 12 amino acids. CDR3 DNA: TGCAGCTCCCCTGGGCGGGCCCCCAAACTGTTTTTT. Amino acid sequence: CSSPGRAPKLFF.

This clonotype was counted ten times or more. This sequence joins TRBV5-1 and TRBJ2-6, with 8 bases fitting TRBD2. V dropped 4 bases and J dropped 0; count of bases not matched to a gene: 12. The CDR3 covers 19 residues. Germline CDR1 is SGHRS and CDR2 is YFSETQ. The DNA for the CDR3 is TGCGCCAGCAGCCCCTCGATTTGGCGGGAGGACTCTGGGGCCAACGTCCTGACTTTC. The encoded protein is CASSPSIWREDSGANVLTF. Full variable domain (outside the CDR3, taken from reference TRBV5-1 and TRBJ2-6): KAGVTQTPRYLIKTRGQQVTLSCSPISGHRSVSWYQQTPGQGLQFLFEYFSETQRNKGNFPGRFSGRQFSNSRSEMNVSTLELGDSALYLCASSPSIWREDSGANVLTFGAGSRLTVL.

The V gene is TRBV30, the J gene TRBJ1-2, with D uncertain. The CDR3 is made up of 13 amino acids. Germline CDR1 is GTSNPN and CDR2 is SVGIG (reference sequence). The V and J ends lost 3 bases and 3 bases respectively, with 11 bases between them. The CDR3 loop is CAWSAGRYYGYTF. For the CDR3, the DNA is TGTGCCTGGAGCGCCGGCCGCTACTATGGCTACACCTTC.

The sample holds many counts of this clonotype. The chain recombines TRBV5-1 with TRBJ2-7; TRBD2 matches 7 bases. V dropped 2 bases and J dropped 6; count of bases not matched to a gene: 8. Germline values: CDR1 SGHRS, CDR2 YFSETQ. The CDR3 is 14 residues long. The CDR3 loop is CASSFGAGFSEQYF. CDR3 nucleotides: TGCGCCAGCAGCTTTGGAGCGGGGTTTAGCGAGCAGTACTTC.

This clonotype was detected many times. The gene calls are TRBV5-1 and TRBJ2-1; D tentatively reads TRBD1 or TRBD2 (5 bases each). CDR1 and CDR2 (germline): SGHRS, YFSETQ. V was trimmed by 2 bases and J by 7 bases, leaving 16 bases between them. The CDR3 extends over 15 amino acids. CDR3 in amino acids: CASSFPPRGVNEQFF. CDR3 DNA sequence: TGCGCCAGCAGCTTTCCCCCTCGAGGGGTAAATGAGCAGTTCTTC.

This clonotype was counted many times. The chain is built from TRBV5-1 and TRBJ2-1; D is possibly TRBD2 (6 bases). The CDR3 has 15 amino acids. From germline, CDR1 is SGHRS and CDR2 YFSETQ. Trimming shortened V by 1 base and J by 1 base, and 9 bases separated the two germline ends. CDR3 in DNA: TGCGCCAGCAGCTTGAGCGGGCAATCCTACAATGAGCAGTTCTTC. It yields the protein CASSLSGQSYNEQFF.

The rearrangement uses TRBV2 and TRBJ2-7; a possible D gene is TRBD2 (6 bases). Trimming pared 11 bases from V and 0 bases from J, leaving 14 bases between. The CDR3 sequence is 13 residues long. Per germline, CDR1 SNHLY and CDR2 FYNNEI. CDR3 region: CAGNSGTSYEQYF. In DNA, the CDR3 is TGTGCCGGAAATAGCGGAACCTCCTACGAGCAGTACTTC.

This clonotype was seen a few times. The gene calls are TRBV6-2 or TRBV6-3 and TRBJ2-1; 8 bases align to TRBD2. The germline CDR1 and CDR2 sequences are MNHEY and SVGEGT. V was clipped by 0 bases and J by 6 bases; unmatched bases: 10. This CDR3 is 17 amino acids long. CDR3 protein: CASSYSRAAGVSNEQFF. CDR3 coding DNA: TGTGCCAGCAGTTACTCGAGGGCAGCGGGAGTCAGCAATGAGCAGTTCTTC.

This clonotype was picked up many times. The chain carries TRBV12-3 or TRBV12-4 and TRBJ1-3; unclear D gene. V shed 6 bases and J shed 4 bases, with 13 bases lying between them. CDR3 size: 14 residues. The CDR3 spells CASRLEGTGNTIYF. The DNA for the CDR3 is TGTGCCAGCAGGTTGGAGGGTACCGGAAACACCATATATTTT.

This clonotype was seen a handful of times. V usage is TRBV28 and J usage is TRBJ1-2, with 8 bases lining up with TRBD1. From germline, CDR1 is MDHEN and CDR2 SYDVKM. V shed 8 bases, J shed 0 bases, and the junction held 11 bases outside the gene matches. The CDR3 is 16 residues long. CDR3 residues: CASVGGQAIPNYGYTF. Here the CDR3 DNA reads TGTGCCAGCGTTGGGGGACAGGCAATTCCTAACTATGGCTACACCTTC.

The chain has TRBV12-3 or TRBV12-4 and TRBJ2-1; D call uncertain. This CDR3 contains 16 residues. Trimming shortened V by 9 bases and J by 8 bases, and 26 bases separated the two germline ends. The CDR3 sequence: CASSLLGSESMYEQFF. DNA of the CDR3: TGTGCCAGTTCATTATTAGGGTCTGAAAGCATGTATGAGCAGTTCTTC.

Points on this clonotype: One end of the junction fails to match germline, which may point to a read error. V gene TRBV7-9 combines with J gene TRBJ2-7; maybe TRBD1 (6 bases). CDR1 is SEHNR and CDR2 is FQNEAQ in the germline V gene (reference sequence). CDR3 length: 12 amino acids. The CDR3 region is CASSPHHRVFDF. CDR3 DNA sequence: TGTGCCAGCAGCCCCCACCACAGGGTATTCGACTTC. Drawing the rest from reference TRBV7-9 and TRBJ2-7, the complete variable domain is DTGVSQNPRHKITKRGQNVTFRCDPISEHNRLYWYRQTLGQGPEFLTYFQNEAQLEKSRLLSDRFSAERPKGSFSTLEIQRTEQGDSAMYLCASSPHHRVFDFGPGTRLTVT.

This clonotype occurred many times. The V call is TRBV4-3, the J call TRBJ2-1; 7 positions agree with TRBD2. CDR1 and CDR2 (germline): LGHNA, YSLEER. The CDR3 loop spans 16 amino acids. Unmatched junction bases numbered 6, after V lost 0 bases and J lost 4 bases. CDR3 nucleotide sequence: TGCGCCAGCAGCCAAGAGGGCCGAGCGGGATACAATGAGCAGTTCTTC. Amino acid sequence: CASSQEGRAGYNEQFF.

This clonotype has ten or more counts. The chain employs TRBV27 and TRBJ2-7, with D tentatively TRBD2 (6 bases). V was pared by 2 bases and J by 6 bases, with 8 bases between. The V gene's germline CDR1 is MNHEY and CDR2 SMNVEV (reference sequence). The CDR3 length is 12 residues. CDR3 DNA: TGTGCCAGCAGTTTAATGGGAGGCGAGCAGTACTTC. It codes for CASSLMGGEQYF.

This clonotype was recorded many times. This chain connects TRBV12-3 or TRBV12-4 to TRBJ2-1, with D tentatively TRBD2 (5 bases). This CDR3 is 13 amino acids long. The V end was cut by 4 bases, the J end by 3 bases, with 7 bases between. DNA of the CDR3: TGTGCCAGCAGTTACCGGGACTACAATGAGCAGTTCTTC. This sequence encodes CASSYRDYNEQFF.

This clonotype was picked up many times. This sequence joins TRBV29-1 and TRBJ2-3, with D perhaps matching TRBD2 (6 bases). V gave up 4 bases and J gave up 2 bases, with 16 bases separating them. This CDR3 is built from 15 residues. Germline V gives CDR1 SQVTM, CDR2 ANQGSEA. CDR3 in DNA: TGCAGCGTTGCCGGAGGGGCTTTACCCACAGATACGCAGTATTTT. It translates to CSVAGGALPTDTQYF.

Ten or more counts support this clonotype. V usage is TRBV5-1 and J usage is TRBJ2-7; unclear D gene. The germline CDR1 and CDR2 sequences are SGHRS and YFSETQ. The CDR3 covers 14 residues. The V gene lost 2 bases and the J gene lost 2 bases, with 11 bases spanning the gap. This CDR3 is CASSFDPTTYEQYF. In DNA form, the CDR3 reads TGCGCCAGCAGCTTCGACCCTACGACCTACGAGCAGTACTTC.

This clonotype appeared many times. J is TRBJ2-3 and V is TRBV29-1; no clear D gene. V lost 2 bases to trimming and J lost 5 bases, with 11 bases between them. Germline assignment: CDR1 SQVTM and CDR2 ANQGSEA. The CDR3 spans 13 residues. In DNA form, the CDR3 reads TGCAGCGTTGAACCCTCGGCACGAGATACGCAGTATTTT. Its protein is CSVEPSARDTQYF.

The V gene is TRBV2, the J gene TRBJ1-2; D may be TRBD1 (5 bases). Per germline, CDR1 SNHLY and CDR2 FYNNEI. Trimming removed 5 bases from V and 8 bases from J, with 15 bases in between. The CDR3 covers 13 residues. CDR3 in amino acids: CASSSQAGRGYTF. The CDR3 bases are TGTGCCAGCAGTTCACAGGCCGGTCGGGGCTACACCTTC.

The table lists this clonotype with a few counts. The rearrangement joins TRBV5-1 to TRBJ2-3; 7 bases align to TRBD1. Germline values: CDR1 SGHRS, CDR2 YFSETQ. The CDR3 totals 13 residues. V was clipped by 2 bases and J by 6 bases; unmatched bases: 3. The CDR3 protein is CASSFTRGDTQYF. Here the CDR3 DNA reads TGCGCCAGCAGCTTCACCAGGGGGGATACGCAGTATTTT.

The sample holds many counts of this clonotype. The rearrangement links TRBV19 to TRBJ1-5, with D possibly being TRBD1 (6 bases). CDR1 and CDR2 from the germline V gene are LNHDA and SQIVND (reference sequence). The CDR3 length is 14 residues. Deletions cut 5 bases from V and 4 bases from J, with 12 bases between. Written as DNA, the CDR3 is TGTGCCAGTAGTTCACAGGGAGTAAATCAGCCCCAGCATTTT. This codes for CASSSQGVNQPQHF.

Many counts were recorded for this clonotype. The chain carries TRBV12-3 or TRBV12-4 and TRBJ2-3, with a tentative D call TRBD1 (5 bases). Trimming removed 5 bases from V and 2 bases from J, with 14 bases in between. This CDR3 has 15 residues. The CDR3 here is CASSPRTSNTDTQYF. The CDR3 DNA is TGTGCCAGCAGTCCCCGGACATCTAACACAGATACGCAGTATTTT.